This note documents a single TCR beta chain sequence. Its antigen is unidentified. The CDR3 is 13 amino acids. V was clipped by 2 bases and J by 5 bases, with 8 bases between them. From germline, CDR1 is SGHRS and CDR2 YFSETQ. The donor population consisted of healthy HIV-negative adults with no recent acute infections or vaccinations. The sample belongs to a study of shared clonotypes between healthy human individuals. Turning to the study itself: Aged between 18 and 49, the donors were a couple of women and a few men.

The material for each subset, its genomic DNA, was split evenly across several immunoSEQ plates. TCRdb keeps only in-frame clones here, not all; method: immunoSEQ multiplex PCR. The table lists about 710,000 clones, about two thirds of them singletons. Findings of the study overall: Several donors had around 5% of their naive CD4 clonotypes in common.

This TCR was recovered from a woman younger than 45 in good health. Material for sequencing was memory CD4+ T cells sorted from blood. Specified subset: CD45RA-negative fraction. J is TRBJ2-1 and V is TRBV5-1; D is unresolved. Written as DNA, the CDR3 is TGCGCCAGCAGCTTTGCCCCCCACAATGAGCAGTTCTTC. Translated: CASSFAPHNEQFF.